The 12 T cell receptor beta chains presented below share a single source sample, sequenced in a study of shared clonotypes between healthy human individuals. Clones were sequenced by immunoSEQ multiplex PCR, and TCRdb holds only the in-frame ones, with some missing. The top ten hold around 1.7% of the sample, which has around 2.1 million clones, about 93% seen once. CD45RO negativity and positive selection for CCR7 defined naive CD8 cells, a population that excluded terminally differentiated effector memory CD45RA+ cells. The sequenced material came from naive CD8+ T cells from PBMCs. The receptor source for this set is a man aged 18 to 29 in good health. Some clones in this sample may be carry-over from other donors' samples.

The CDR3 DNA follows: TGCGCCAGCAGCTTTCCGGGAGGGACCTTGGAGACCCAGTACTTC. It codes for CASSFPGGTLETQYF. The rearrangement links TRBV5-1 to TRBJ2-5; 8 bases map to TRBD2. CDR1 and CDR2 (germline): SGHRS, YFSETQ. The CDR3 loop spans 15 amino acids. After removal of 2 bases from V and 5 bases from J, the junction contained 8 bases not matched to a gene. The full variable domain, with the rest looked up from reference TRBV5-1 and TRBJ2-5, is KAGVTQTPRYLIKTRGQQVTLSCSPISGHRSVSWYQQTPGQGLQFLFEYFSETQRNKGNFPGRFSGRQFSNSRSEMNVSTLELGDSALYLCASSFPGGTLETQYFGPGTRLLVL.

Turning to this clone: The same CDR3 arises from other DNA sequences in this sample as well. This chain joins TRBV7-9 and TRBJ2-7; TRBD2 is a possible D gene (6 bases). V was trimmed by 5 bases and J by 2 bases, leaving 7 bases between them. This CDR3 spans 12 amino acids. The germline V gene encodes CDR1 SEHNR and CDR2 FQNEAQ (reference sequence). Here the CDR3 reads CASSRGTYEQYF. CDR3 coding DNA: TGTGCCAGCAGCCGCGGGACCTACGAGCAGTACTTC.

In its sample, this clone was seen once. CDR3 sequence: CASSYAGSETQYF. Here the CDR3 DNA reads TGTGCCAGCAGTTACGCGGGGTCGGAGACCCAGTACTTC. This chain connects TRBV28 to TRBJ2-5; D might be TRBD2 (6 bases). In germline, CDR1 is MDHEN, CDR2 SYDVKM. Trimming cost V 4 bases and J 5 bases, with 11 bases left between them. This CDR3 region has 13 residues.

The CDR3 nucleotides read TGTGCCAGCAGTGAATGGGTCAGGAGTGGCAATCAGCCCCAGCATTTT. Its protein product is CASSEWVRSGNQPQHF. The chain couples TRBV6-1 to TRBJ1-5, with D uncertain. The V gene's germline CDR1 is MNHNS and CDR2 SASEGT. V gave up 2 bases and J gave up 2 bases, with 13 bases separating them. There are 16 residues in the CDR3.

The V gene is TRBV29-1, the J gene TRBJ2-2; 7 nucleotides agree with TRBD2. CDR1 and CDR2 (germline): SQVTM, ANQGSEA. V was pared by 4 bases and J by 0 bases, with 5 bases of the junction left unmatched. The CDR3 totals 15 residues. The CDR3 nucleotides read TGCAGCGTTGGGCTAGCGGCTACGAACACCGGGGAGCTGTTTTTT. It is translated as CSVGLAATNTGELFF.

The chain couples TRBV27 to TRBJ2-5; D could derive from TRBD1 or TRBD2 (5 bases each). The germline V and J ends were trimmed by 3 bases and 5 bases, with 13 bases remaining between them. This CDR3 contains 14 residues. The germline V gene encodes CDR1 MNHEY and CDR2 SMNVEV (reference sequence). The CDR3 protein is CASSLRRWGETQYF. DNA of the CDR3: TGTGCCAGCAGTTTGCGGCGCTGGGGGGAGACCCAGTACTTC.

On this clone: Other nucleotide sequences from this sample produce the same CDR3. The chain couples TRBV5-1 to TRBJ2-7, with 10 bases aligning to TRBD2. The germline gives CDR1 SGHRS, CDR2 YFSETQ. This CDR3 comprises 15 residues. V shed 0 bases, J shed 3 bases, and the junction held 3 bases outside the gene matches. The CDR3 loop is CASSLAASGSYEQYF. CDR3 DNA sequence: TGCGCCAGCAGCTTGGCGGCTAGCGGGAGCTACGAGCAGTACTTC.

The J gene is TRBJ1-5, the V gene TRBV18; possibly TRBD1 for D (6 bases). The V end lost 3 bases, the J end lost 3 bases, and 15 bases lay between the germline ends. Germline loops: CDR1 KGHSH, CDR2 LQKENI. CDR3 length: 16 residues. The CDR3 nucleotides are TGTGCCAGCTCACCCGACAGAGGGGGGTACAATCAGCCCCAGCATTTT. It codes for CASSPDRGGYNQPQHF.

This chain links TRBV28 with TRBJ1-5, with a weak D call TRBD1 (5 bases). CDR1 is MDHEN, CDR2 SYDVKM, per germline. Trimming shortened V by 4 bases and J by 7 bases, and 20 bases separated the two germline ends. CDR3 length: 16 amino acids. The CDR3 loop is CASSSPSGGRDQPQHF. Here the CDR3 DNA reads TGTGCCAGCAGTTCCCCCTCCGGAGGGAGGGACCAGCCCCAGCATTTT.

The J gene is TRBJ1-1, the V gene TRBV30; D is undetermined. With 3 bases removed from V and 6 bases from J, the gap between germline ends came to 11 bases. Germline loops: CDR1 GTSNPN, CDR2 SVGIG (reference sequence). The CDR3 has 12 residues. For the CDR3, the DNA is TGTGCCTGGAGGGAGGGCAGGCCTGAAGCTTTCTTT. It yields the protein CAWREGRPEAFF. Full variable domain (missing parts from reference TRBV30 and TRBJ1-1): SQTIHQWPATLVQPVGSPLSLECTVEGTSNPNLYWYRQAAGRGLQLLFYSVGIGQISSEVPQNLSASRPQDRQFILSSKKLLLSDSGFYLCAWREGRPEAFFGQGTRLTVV.

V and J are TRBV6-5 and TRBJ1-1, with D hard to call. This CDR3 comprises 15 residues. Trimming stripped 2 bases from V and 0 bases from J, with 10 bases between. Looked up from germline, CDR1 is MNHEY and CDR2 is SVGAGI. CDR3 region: CASSYGRQVNTEAFF. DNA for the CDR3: TGTGCCAGCAGTTACGGACGGCAAGTGAACACTGAAGCTTTCTTT.

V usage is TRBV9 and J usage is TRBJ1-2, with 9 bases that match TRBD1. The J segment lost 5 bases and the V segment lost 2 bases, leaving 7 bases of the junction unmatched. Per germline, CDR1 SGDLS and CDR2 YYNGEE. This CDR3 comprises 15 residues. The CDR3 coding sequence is TGTGCCAGCAGCGTGGACGGACAGGGGAAGTATGGCTACACCTTC. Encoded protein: CASSVDGQGKYGYTF.